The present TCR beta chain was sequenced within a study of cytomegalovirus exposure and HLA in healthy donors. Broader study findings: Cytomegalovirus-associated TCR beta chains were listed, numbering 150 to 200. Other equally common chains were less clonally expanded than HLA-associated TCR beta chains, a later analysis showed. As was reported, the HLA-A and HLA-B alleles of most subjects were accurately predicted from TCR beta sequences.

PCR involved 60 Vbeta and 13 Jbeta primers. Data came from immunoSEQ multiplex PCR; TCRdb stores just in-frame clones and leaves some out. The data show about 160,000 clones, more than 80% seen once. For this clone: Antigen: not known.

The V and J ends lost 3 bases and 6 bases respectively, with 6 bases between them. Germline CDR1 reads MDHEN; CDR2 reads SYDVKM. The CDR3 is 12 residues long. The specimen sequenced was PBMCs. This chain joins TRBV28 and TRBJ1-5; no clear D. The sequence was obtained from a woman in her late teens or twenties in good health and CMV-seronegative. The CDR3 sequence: CASSFRIQPQHF. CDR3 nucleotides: TGTGCCAGCAGTTTCCGTATTCAGCCCCAGCATTTT. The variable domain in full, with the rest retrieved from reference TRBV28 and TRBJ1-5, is DVKVTQSSRYLVKRTGEKVFLECVQDMDHENMFWYRQDPGLGLRLIYFSYDVKMKEKGDIPEGYSVSREKKERFSLILESASTNQTSMYLCASSFRIQPQHFGDGTRLSIL.